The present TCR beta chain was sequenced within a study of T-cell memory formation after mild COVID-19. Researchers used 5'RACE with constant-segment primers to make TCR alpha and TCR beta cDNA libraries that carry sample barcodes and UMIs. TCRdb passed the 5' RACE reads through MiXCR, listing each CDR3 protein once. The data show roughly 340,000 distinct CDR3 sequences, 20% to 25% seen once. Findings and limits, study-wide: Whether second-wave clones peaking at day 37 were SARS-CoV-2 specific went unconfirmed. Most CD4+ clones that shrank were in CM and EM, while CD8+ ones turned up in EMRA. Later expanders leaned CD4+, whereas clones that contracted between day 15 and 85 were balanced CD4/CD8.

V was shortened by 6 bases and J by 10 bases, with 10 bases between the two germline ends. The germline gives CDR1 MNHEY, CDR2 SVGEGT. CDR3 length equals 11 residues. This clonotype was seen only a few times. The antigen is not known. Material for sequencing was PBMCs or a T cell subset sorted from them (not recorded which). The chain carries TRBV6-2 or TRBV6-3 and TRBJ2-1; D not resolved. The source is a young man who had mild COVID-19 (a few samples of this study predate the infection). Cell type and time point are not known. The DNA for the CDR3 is TGTGCCAGCAGGATCGGCCCAGAGCAGTTCTTC. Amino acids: CASRIGPEQFF.